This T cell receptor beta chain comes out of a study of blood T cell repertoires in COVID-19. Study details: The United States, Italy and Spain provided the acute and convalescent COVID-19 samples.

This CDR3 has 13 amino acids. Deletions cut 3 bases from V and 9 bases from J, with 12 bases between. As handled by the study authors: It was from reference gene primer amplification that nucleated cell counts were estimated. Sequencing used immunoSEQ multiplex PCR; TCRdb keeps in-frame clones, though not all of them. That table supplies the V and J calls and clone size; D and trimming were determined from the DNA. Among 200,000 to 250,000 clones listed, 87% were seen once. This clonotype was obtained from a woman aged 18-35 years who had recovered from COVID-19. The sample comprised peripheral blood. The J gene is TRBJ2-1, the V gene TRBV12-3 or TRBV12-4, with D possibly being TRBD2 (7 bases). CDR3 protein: CASSLGGGTEQFF. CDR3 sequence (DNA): TGTGCCAGCAGTTTGGGGGGGGGCACTGAGCAGTTCTTC.